The following is a T cell receptor (beta chain) sequence with its context. Participants, about 18 to 90 years old, spanned 25 or so US areas. Donors were grouped by their self-reported clinical history. The entry originates in a study of blood T cell repertoires in COVID-19. Across the study: The United States, Italy and Spain were the sources of the acute and convalescent COVID-19 samples. PBMCs, B-cell-depleted T cells, or T cells were the source of the cDNA or gDNA that made up the material.

Germline V gives CDR1 GTSNPN, CDR2 SVGIG (reference sequence). CDR3 length: 13 residues. With V trimmed by 5 bases and J by 1 base, 0 bases remained unmatched. Sequencing was performed with immunoSEQ multiplex PCR; in TCRdb, only in-frame clones are kept and a portion is missing. The table shows 200,000 to 250,000 clones, with 81% occurring only once. Sample: PBMCs or T cells enriched from blood (not recorded which). The TCR originated in a man in his forties or fifties who had recovered from COVID-19. The V gene is TRBV30, the J gene TRBJ2-1; 9 bases are a match to TRBD1. CDR3: CAWGQGSYNEQFF. The CDR3 nucleotides are TGTGCCTGGGGACAGGGGTCCTACAATGAGCAGTTCTTC.